Listed below are T cell receptor beta chains from one sample, sequenced in a study of blood T cell repertoires in COVID-19. The table came from immunoSEQ multiplex PCR; TCRdb's copy has only in-frame clones and leaves some out. The sample yields under 250,000 clones, more than 75% seen once. Source material: peripheral blood. All receptors come from a man over 45 who had recovered from COVID-19. Each CDR3 is given without its conserved first and last residue. Fields, in order: clone size, V gene, J gene, CDR3 protein. Not every row has a clone size; where given, it reads once, few, many or a size class.

NA	TRBV7-9	TRBJ1-5	ASSLGGSGNQPQH
NA	TRBV19	TRBJ2-3	ASSDGGVQDTQY
NA	TRBV10-2	TRBJ2-1	ASSGSSLPYNEQF
NA	TRBV5-4	TRBJ2-2	ASSSVGGAMYANTGELF
NA	TRBV10-3	TRBJ1-2	AISESKEGWNYGYT
NA	TRBV30	TRBJ2-1	AWNRQALGLANEQF
NA	TRBV6-5	TRBJ2-3	ASSYPRGLVTDTQY
NA	TRBV6-5	TRBJ2-3	ASSITGTDTQY
NA	TRBV18	TRBJ2-7	ASSPLARDRSSYEQY
NA	TRBV15	TRBJ2-7	ATSRAVAGDYEQY
NA	TRBV6-1	TRBJ1-5	ASSERESNQPQH
NA	TRBV7-2	TRBJ2-5	ASSLMGLAGVRETQY
NA	TRBV12-3/TRBV12-4	TRBJ2-7	ASRQGWAYEQY
once	TRBV7-9	TRBJ2-1	ASSMAGGEFEQF
NA	TRBV19	TRBJ2-7	ASRTGTSGNYEQY
once	TRBV6-7	TRBJ1-3	ASGEVSGNTIY
once	TRBV5-5	TRBJ2-1	ASSPNRDEQF
NA	TRBV6-1	TRBJ2-7	ASSEMAQY
NA	TRBV27	TRBJ2-1	ASSYFLAGSEQF
NA	TRBV27	TRBJ2-1	ASSLSMANEQF
NA	TRBV28	TRBJ2-1	ASSSSRLAAREQF
NA	TRBV18	TRBJ2-5	ASSPQPGQVDETQY
once	TRBV28	TRBJ1-5	ASRGGTTQPQH
NA	TRBV5-1	TRBJ2-1	ASSPGPSSYNEQF
NA	TRBV19	TRBJ2-1	ASSLGWGTSGNNEQF
NA	TRBV30	TRBJ1-1	AWSVRGLGLGNTEAF
NA	TRBV5-4	TRBJ2-3	ASSFPSGSTDTQY
NA	TRBV6-1	TRBJ2-3	ASSDRQGTDTQY
NA	TRBV18	TRBJ2-3	ASSPGRGDTDTQY
NA	TRBV14	TRBJ2-1	ASSQRLATNEQF
NA	TRBV28	TRBJ1-1	ASRPGGRGTVNTEAF
NA	TRBV5-5	TRBJ2-2	ASSRRQVNTGELF
NA	TRBV6-5	TRBJ1-5	ASSPQGNQPQH
NA	TRBV6-5	TRBJ1-4	ASSPGTGVDKLF
NA	TRBV9	TRBJ2-5	ASSIDRNQETQY
once	TRBV4-1	TRBJ2-1	ASSQVWGQGNNEQF
NA	TRBV24-1	TRBJ2-1	ATSDLGEVWAHEQF
NA	TRBV5-1	TRBJ2-1	ASSFQAGGEQF
NA	TRBV12-3/TRBV12-4	TRBJ1-1	ASSLGITREAF
NA	TRBV27	TRBJ2-2	ASSLLGGYGNTGELF
NA	TRBV11-2	TRBJ2-3	ASSLGAGGRTDTQY
NA	TRBV6-5	TRBJ2-7	ASGPGQVYEQY
few	TRBV7-9	TRBJ1-2	ASSAGDRGYGYT
few	TRBV6-1	TRBJ2-7	ASSESEAESYEQY
NA	TRBV28	TRBJ2-2	ASSSLGENTGELF
few	TRBV7-7	TRBJ1-5	ASSLVRTGTALSQH
NA	TRBV25-1	TRBJ1-5	ASSEAGGPNQPQH
NA	TRBV5-8	TRBJ1-4	ASSWRYNEKLF
NA	TRBV29-1	TRBJ2-1	SVQETGGYINEQF
once	TRBV29-1	TRBJ2-7	SVGQGDEQY
NA	TRBV18	TRBJ2-3	ASSTYRPSTDTQY
NA	TRBV20-1	TRBJ2-2	SASTGTSFSGELF
NA	TRBV27	TRBJ1-5	ASSRRGGLVGNQPQH
NA	TRBV7-2	TRBJ2-2	ASRGGIYTGELF
NA	TRBV28	TRBJ2-1	ASSLGGTSLNEQF
NA	TRBV5-1	TRBJ1-2	ASSGTQGAYGYT
few	TRBV6-5	TRBJ2-7	ASSYRDRGYEQY